A selection of T cell receptor beta chains follows, all from one sample in a study of cytomegalovirus exposure and HLA in healthy donors. Using immunoSEQ multiplex PCR, the repertoire was profiled, and TCRdb retains in-frame clones only, with some absent. The top ten hold approximately 3% of the sample, which has about 110,000 clones, around 80% seen once. Material for sequencing was PBMCs. Receptor source: a woman aged 18-35 years in good health and CMV-seropositive. The CDR3 runs from the conserved cysteine through the conserved F or W. A D gene is named only where the DNA matches it firmly. Some rows mark clone size as missing; the rest say once, few, many or name a class of expanded clone.

D gene	clone size	V gene	J gene	CDR3 DNA	CDR3 protein
TRBD1	-	TRBV28	TRBJ2-7	TGTGCCAGCAGTTCACCAGGACAGGGGGAGAACGAGCAGTACTTC	CASSSPGQGENEQYF
TRBD2	-	TRBV28	TRBJ2-5	TGTGCCAGCATCCTTACAACAGGGGCGGGAGGGGAGCAGTACTTC	CASILTTGAGGEQYF
TRBD2	-	TRBV7-3	TRBJ2-1	TGTGCCAGCAGCCAGGGACTAGCGGTCTACAATGAGCAGTTCTTC	CASSQGLAVYNEQFF
TRBD2	once	TRBV4-2	TRBJ2-5	TGTGCCAGCAGCCAAGTTAGACTAGCGAACCAAGAGACCCAGTACTTC	CASSQVRLANQETQYF
-	few	TRBV28	TRBJ2-7	TGTGCCAGCAGTTTAGAGGTGCCCCAACTCTACGAGCAGTACTTC	CASSLEVPQLYEQYF
-	-	TRBV6-5	TRBJ1-1	TGTGCCAGCAGTCTCGCAGACTTGGGTGAAGCTTTCTTT	CASSLADLGEAFF
-	-	TRBV6-5	TRBJ1-4	TGTGCCAGCAGTTACGCGGGGGGCGATGAAAAACTGTTTTTT	CASSYAGGDEKLFF
TRBD2	-	TRBV7-3	TRBJ2-1	TGTGCCAGCAGCTTAACTGGGGCGGGAGGGGACAATGAGCAGTTCTTC	CASSLTGAGGDNEQFF
-	-	TRBV28	TRBJ2-1	TGTGCCAGCAGTTTAGCCAGGGATTCGCACGATGAGCAGTTCTTC	CASSLARDSHDEQFF
-	-	TRBV2	TRBJ1-2	TGTGCCAGCAGGGGGACAATTTATGGCTACACCTTC	CASRGTIYGYTF
-	once	TRBV2	TRBJ2-2	TGTGCCAGCCGCGGGCCGGCTGCGGGCACCGGGGAGCTGTTTTTT	CASRGPAAGTGELFF
-	-	TRBV28	TRBJ1-1	TGTGCCAGCAGTCCGGACTGGAACACTGAAGCTTTCTTT	CASSPDWNTEAFF
-	-	TRBV5-1	TRBJ2-7	TGCGCCAGCAGTCTGCAAGTGGGGCTCTCCTACGAGCAGTACTTC	CASSLQVGLSYEQYF
TRBD1	-	TRBV10-3	TRBJ2-7	TGTGCCATCAACCGGAAGGGACAGGGGGTTGGCTCCTACGAGAAGTACTTC	CAINRKGQGVGSYEKYF
-	-	TRBV5-4	TRBJ1-6	TGTGCCAGCAGCGGCGGGACTTTGGGAGGGTATAATTCACCCCTCCACTTT	CASSGGTLGGYNSPLHF
TRBD1	-	TRBV10-3	TRBJ1-1	TGTGCCATCAGCCCGACAGGGAAAAGCGCTGAAGCTTTCTTT	CAISPTGKSAEAFF
TRBD2	-	TRBV2	TRBJ2-5	TGTGCCACCGGACTAGCGGGCACACAAGAGACCCAGTACTTC	CATGLAGTQETQYF
-	-	TRBV5-6	TRBJ1-3	TGTGCCAGCAGCTTGGGGACACGCAGCTCTGGAAACACCATATATTTT	CASSLGTRSSGNTIYF
-	-	TRBV9	TRBJ2-1	TGTGCCAGCGGGGGCAGCTCCTACAATGAGCAGTTCTTC	CASGGSSYNEQFF
-	-	TRBV7-8	TRBJ1-5	TGTGCCAGCAGCGAGAAACAGGGATCCGATCAGCCCCAGCATTTT	CASSEKQGSDQPQHF
-	-	TRBV7-9	TRBJ2-7	TGTGCCAGCAGCCTTCTAGTCGTCGGGCGGGACGAGCAGTACTTC	CASSLLVVGRDEQYF
-	-	TRBV7-8	TRBJ1-1	TGTGCCAGCAGCTTAGCCATTCCCTCGATACAAAACACTGAAGCTTTCTTT	CASSLAIPSIQNTEAFF
-	-	TRBV6-4	TRBJ1-2	TGTGCCAGCAGTTCGGGCATGGCAGGGTTTCATGGCTACACCTTC	CASSSGMAGFHGYTF
-	-	TRBV5-4	TRBJ2-3	TGTGCCAGCAGCCCCAGCCCCGGGAATGCAGATACGCAGTATTTT	CASSPSPGNADTQYF
-	few	TRBV27	TRBJ1-1	TGTGCCACCCGGGGGGGGAACACTGAAGCTTTCTTT	CATRGGNTEAFF
TRBD2	-	TRBV27	TRBJ2-7	TGTTACAGGGGTCCTAGCGGGATGCCCTACGAGCAGTACTTC	CYRGPSGMPYEQYF
-	-	TRBV6-5	TRBJ1-1	TGTGCCAGCAGTCACAGGGAGCAAGCCACTGAAGCTTTCTTT	CASSHREQATEAFF
-	-	TRBV18	TRBJ2-3	TGTGCCAGCTCACCATCCAGGGGTGTCCGAACAGATACGCAGTATTTT	CASSPSRGVRTDTQYF
TRBD1	-	TRBV10-1	TRBJ1-5	TGCGCCAGCAGTGCCAGGGGGAGTGAGCCCCAGCATTTT	CASSARGSEPQHF
-	-	TRBV2	TRBJ2-3	TGTGCCAGCAGTGTCCGGGGTAGCACAGATACGCAGTATTTT	CASSVRGSTDTQYF
-	-	TRBV19	TRBJ2-7	TGTGCCAGTAGTTCCCGGAGACAGCCTTCCTACGAGCAGTACTTC	CASSSRRQPSYEQYF
-	-	TRBV7-9	TRBJ2-1	TGTGCCAGCAGCTTAACTGGGGGAGGTAAGCAGTTCTTC	CASSLTGGGKQFF